The rows below give T cell receptor beta chains drawn from one sample of a study of T cells in Graves' hyperthyroidism and ophthalmopathy. TCRdb reprocessed the multiplex PCR reads with MiXCR, giving one entry per CDR3 protein. The data contain about 180,000 distinct CDR3 sequences, approximately 15% of them seen just once; the ten biggest clones take up 25% to 35%. The sample taken for sequencing was blood. The receptors here all came from a woman between 50 and 59 years old with Graves' hyperthyroidism. Each CDR3 is given without its conserved first and last residue. The order of the fields is V gene, J gene, CDR3 protein.

>TRBV5-6|TRBJ1-4
ASSLLGTATNEKLF
>TRBV6-1|TRBJ2-7
ASSPRDEQY
>TRBV18|TRBJ2-7
ASSRGTTSYEQY
>TRBV18|TRBJ1-6
ASSPDREKSPLH
>TRBV2|TRBJ1-2
AASSRDGTGGGYT
>TRBV9|TRBJ2-7
ASSVGWGSSYEQY
>TRBV5-5|TRBJ1-2
ASSSYDRGYGYT
>TRBV5-1|TRBJ2-1
ASSLSSGYNSEQF
>TRBV28|TRBJ1-1
ASRPTGGTEAF
>TRBV19|TRBJ2-3
ASSIGRMGTGGVDTQY
>TRBV5-1|TRBJ1-1
ASSLGGQGWTEAF
>TRBV6-2/TRBV6-3|TRBJ1-5
ASRMGSSNQPQH
>TRBV6-1|TRBJ2-7
ASSLGEQGLYEQY
>TRBV19|TRBJ1-2
ASSTLTGGEGYT
>TRBV7-3|TRBJ1-1
ASSSDDYGQAF
>TRBV6-1|TRBJ2-1
ATTLPGGGNEQF
>TRBV13|TRBJ2-2
ASSPRGSYTGELF
>TRBV28|TRBJ2-7
ASSSSGQGYEQY
>TRBV6-2/TRBV6-3|TRBJ2-3
ASSRGTTQSTDTQY
>TRBV7-2|TRBJ2-3
ASSLRLRGGADTQY
>TRBV7-9|TRBJ1-4
ASSPRDRGRGEILF
>TRBV5-6|TRBJ2-1
ASSLVRETYNEQF
>TRBV12-3/TRBV12-4|TRBJ1-5
ASSLRAGGQPQH
>TRBV6-6|TRBJ1-5
ASSYSFNQPQH
>TRBV20-1|TRBJ1-3
SGEAGSGNTIY
>TRBV28|TRBJ1-1
ASGDRASNTEAF
>TRBV20-1|TRBJ1-2
SAPRQGSGYT
>TRBV7-6|TRBJ2-5
ASGIFGDQY
>TRBV27|TRBJ1-1
ASRKSRMRGREDTEAF
>TRBV18|TRBJ2-5
ASSPGRRETQY
>TRBV6-2/TRBV6-3|TRBJ2-3
ASSPSPGGPGDTQY
>TRBV11-2|TRBJ2-5
ASSKFTGGPQETQY
>TRBV11-2|TRBJ1-1
ASSLEFRPEAF
>TRBV2|TRBJ1-1
ASRLGQMNTEAF
>TRBV19|TRBJ2-3
ASTMARTDTQY
>TRBV19|TRBJ1-1
ASSIGQGGDTEAF
>TRBV12-3/TRBV12-4|TRBJ2-3
ASRGLAGPGY
>TRBV20-1|TRBJ2-7
SARDPVGPYEQY
>TRBV29-1|TRBJ2-1
SVNRAYNEQF
>TRBV20-1|TRBJ2-7
SARDRGASYEQY
>TRBV4-1|TRBJ1-5
ASSQVQGQPQH